This is a list of T cell receptor beta chains from one sample in a study of CD8+ T cells in alopecia areata. Sequencing used immunoSEQ multiplex PCR; TCRdb keeps in-frame clones, though not all of them. Among more than 200,000 clones listed, roughly two fifths were seen once. The source material was CD4+ T cells sorted from blood, sampled between weeks 36 and 40, from a patient treated with tofacitinib. These receptors were taken from a human donor with alopecia areata. Each CDR3 is given with its conserved first and last residue. The D gene is left open where the match is weak. Clone size appears in some rows only: once, few, many, or a class for an expanded clone.

clone size: .; V gene: TRBV29-1; D gene: TRBD1; J gene: TRBJ2-7; CDR3 protein: CSAATGGFEQYF; CDR3 DNA: TGCAGCGCCGCGACAGGGGGTTTCGAGCAGTACTTC
clone size: few; V gene: TRBV18; D gene: .; J gene: TRBJ1-5; CDR3 protein: CASSPATNNQPQHF; CDR3 DNA: TGTGCCAGCTCACCCGCCACGAACAATCAGCCCCAGCATTTT
clone size: .; V gene: TRBV5-1; D gene: .; J gene: TRBJ1-2; CDR3 protein: CASSFGSNYGYTF; CDR3 DNA: TGCGCCAGCAGCTTTGGCAGTAACTATGGCTACACCTTC
clone size: .; V gene: TRBV2; D gene: TRBD1; J gene: TRBJ2-1; CDR3 protein: CASSKTGVEQFF; CDR3 DNA: TGTGCCAGCAGCAAGACAGGGGTTGAGCAGTTCTTC
clone size: once; V gene: TRBV28; D gene: TRBD2; J gene: TRBJ2-7; CDR3 protein: CASSRLTSEDYEQYF; CDR3 DNA: TGTGCCAGCAGCCGGCTGACTAGCGAGGACTACGAGCAGTACTTC
clone size: .; V gene: TRBV11-2; D gene: .; J gene: TRBJ2-3; CDR3 protein: CASSTDTQYF; CDR3 DNA: TGTGCCTCAAGCACAGATACGCAGTATTTT
clone size: .; V gene: TRBV9; D gene: .; J gene: TRBJ1-1; CDR3 protein: CASSPIIGGINTEAFF; CDR3 DNA: TGTGCCAGCAGCCCCATAATCGGGGGGATTAACACTGAAGCTTTCTTT
clone size: .; V gene: TRBV20-1; D gene: TRBD1; J gene: TRBJ2-7; CDR3 protein: CSTGTGYEQYF; CDR3 DNA: TGCAGTACCGGGACAGGGTACGAGCAGTACTTC
clone size: .; V gene: TRBV19; D gene: .; J gene: TRBJ1-2; CDR3 protein: CASSNRTESYGYTF; CDR3 DNA: TGTGCCAGTAGTAATCGGACGGAGAGCTATGGCTACACCTTC
clone size: few; V gene: TRBV30; D gene: TRBD1; J gene: TRBJ1-2; CDR3 protein: CAWSIPRTGGSLLGYTF; CDR3 DNA: TGTGCCTGGAGTATCCCGCGGACAGGCGGGAGTCTCTTGGGCTACACCTTC
clone size: .; V gene: TRBV9; D gene: .; J gene: TRBJ1-2; CDR3 protein: CASTGTQANGYTF; CDR3 DNA: TGTGCCAGCACGGGGACGCAGGCCAATGGCTACACCTTC
clone size: .; V gene: TRBV6-5; D gene: TRBD1; J gene: TRBJ1-2; CDR3 protein: CASAQGAQGYTF; CDR3 DNA: TGTGCCAGTGCTCAGGGGGCGCAGGGCTACACCTTC
clone size: .; V gene: TRBV7-2; D gene: TRBD2; J gene: TRBJ2-1; CDR3 protein: CASSPRGREGGNEQFF; CDR3 DNA: TGTGCCAGCAGCCCCCGGGGGCGGGAGGGGGGCAATGAGCAGTTCTTC
clone size: .; V gene: TRBV5-6; D gene: .; J gene: TRBJ2-5; CDR3 protein: CASNNGGRGETQYF; CDR3 DNA: TGTGCCAGCAACAATGGGGGCAGGGGAGAGACCCAGTACTTC
clone size: many; V gene: TRBV15; D gene: .; J gene: TRBJ2-1; CDR3 protein: CATSRDLKQWSEQFF; CDR3 DNA: TGTGCCACCAGCAGAGATCTTAAGCAATGGTCTGAGCAGTTCTTC
clone size: few; V gene: TRBV28; D gene: .; J gene: TRBJ1-2; CDR3 protein: CASSADGYGYTF; CDR3 DNA: TGTGCCAGCAGTGCCGACGGATATGGCTACACCTTC
clone size: .; V gene: TRBV4-2; D gene: .; J gene: TRBJ1-2; CDR3 protein: CASSQEIADYGYTF; CDR3 DNA: TGTGCCAGCAGCCAAGAGATCGCCGACTATGGCTACACCTTC
clone size: few; V gene: TRBV5-1; D gene: .; J gene: TRBJ2-2; CDR3 protein: CASSLGHLLGELFF; CDR3 DNA: TGCGCCAGCAGCTTGGGACATCTGCTCGGGGAGCTGTTTTTT
clone size: .; V gene: TRBV7-6; D gene: TRBD1; J gene: TRBJ1-1; CDR3 protein: CASSSLQGMSEAFF; CDR3 DNA: TGTGCCAGCAGCTCTCTACAGGGGATGTCTGAAGCTTTCTTT
clone size: .; V gene: TRBV11-1; D gene: .; J gene: TRBJ1-4; CDR3 protein: CASSSQQDPDEKLFF; CDR3 DNA: TGTGCCAGCAGCTCACAACAGGACCCGGATGAAAAACTGTTTTTT
clone size: few; V gene: TRBV7-2; D gene: .; J gene: TRBJ1-4; CDR3 protein: CASSLVGLANLEGKLFF; CDR3 DNA: TGTGCCAGCAGCTTAGTCGGGTTGGCTAACCTGGAGGGAAAACTGTTTTTT
clone size: few; V gene: TRBV20-1; D gene: TRBD1; J gene: TRBJ1-1; CDR3 protein: CSAYRGAEAFF; CDR3 DNA: TGCAGTGCGTACAGGGGGGCTGAAGCTTTCTTT
clone size: .; V gene: TRBV5-1; D gene: .; J gene: TRBJ2-2; CDR3 protein: CASSLRQSTGELFF; CDR3 DNA: TGCGCCAGCAGCTTGAGACAGTCCACCGGGGAGCTGTTTTTT
clone size: .; V gene: TRBV7-9; D gene: .; J gene: TRBJ2-1; CDR3 protein: CASSLTQTYNEQFF; CDR3 DNA: TGTGCCAGCAGCTTAACACAAACTTACAATGAGCAGTTCTTC
clone size: .; V gene: TRBV29-1; D gene: .; J gene: TRBJ2-3; CDR3 protein: CSVVYRVDTQYF; CDR3 DNA: TGCAGCGTTGTATACAGGGTGGATACGCAGTATTTT
clone size: .; V gene: TRBV30; D gene: TRBD2; J gene: TRBJ2-7; CDR3 protein: CAFGTSGSYEQYF; CDR3 DNA: TGTGCCTTCGGGACTAGCGGATCCTACGAGCAGTACTTC
clone size: .; V gene: TRBV7-2; D gene: .; J gene: TRBJ2-3; CDR3 protein: CASSVDSLDTQYF; CDR3 DNA: TGTGCCAGCAGCGTCGACTCGTTGGATACGCAGTATTTT
clone size: .; V gene: TRBV30; D gene: .; J gene: TRBJ1-1; CDR3 protein: CAWSAGAGTEAFF; CDR3 DNA: TGTGCCTGGAGTGCGGGGGCGGGCACTGAAGCTTTCTTT
clone size: .; V gene: TRBV7-7; D gene: .; J gene: TRBJ2-3; CDR3 protein: CASSLGGQPSTDTQYF; CDR3 DNA: TGTGCTAGCAGCTTAGGTGGACAGCCTAGCACAGATACGCAGTATTTT
clone size: few; V gene: TRBV7-2; D gene: .; J gene: TRBJ2-5; CDR3 protein: CASSGYGSETQYF; CDR3 DNA: TGTGCCAGCAGCGGGTACGGGAGCGAGACCCAGTACTTC
clone size: .; V gene: TRBV25-1; D gene: TRBD1; J gene: TRBJ2-7; CDR3 protein: CASSGSGGGYEQYF; CDR3 DNA: TGTGCCAGCAGTGGTTCAGGGGGTGGCTACGAGCAGTACTTC
clone size: .; V gene: TRBV29-1; D gene: TRBD1; J gene: TRBJ1-2; CDR3 protein: CSVERDSPFYTF; CDR3 DNA: TGCAGCGTTGAAAGGGACAGCCCCTTCTACACCTTC
clone size: few; V gene: TRBV29-1; D gene: .; J gene: TRBJ2-2; CDR3 protein: CSVVRTPGELFF; CDR3 DNA: TGCAGCGTTGTAAGGACACCAGGGGAGCTGTTTTTT
clone size: .; V gene: TRBV10-3; D gene: .; J gene: TRBJ2-7; CDR3 protein: CAIKGVVSDEQYF; CDR3 DNA: TGTGCCATCAAAGGGGTGGTATCGGACGAGCAGTACTTC
clone size: once; V gene: TRBV6-5; D gene: .; J gene: TRBJ1-1; CDR3 protein: CASSYSPGNTEAFF; CDR3 DNA: TGTGCCAGCAGTTACTCACCGGGGAACACTGAAGCTTTCTTT
clone size: .; V gene: TRBV11-3; D gene: .; J gene: TRBJ2-2; CDR3 protein: CASSSGPNTGELFF; CDR3 DNA: TGTGCCAGCAGCTCGGGCCCGAACACCGGGGAGCTGTTTTTT
clone size: .; V gene: TRBV5-1; D gene: .; J gene: TRBJ1-1; CDR3 protein: CASIERQGRNTEAFF; CDR3 DNA: TGCGCCAGCATCGAACGGCAGGGGAGGAACACTGAAGCTTTCTTT
clone size: .; V gene: TRBV30; D gene: TRBD1; J gene: TRBJ2-7; CDR3 protein: CAWIKGTGPYEQYF; CDR3 DNA: TGTGCCTGGATCAAAGGGACAGGGCCTTACGAGCAGTACTTC
clone size: many; V gene: TRBV19; D gene: .; J gene: TRBJ2-3; CDR3 protein: CASSKGGLKPQYF; CDR3 DNA: TGTGCCAGTAGTAAGGGCGGACTGAAACCACAGTATTTT
clone size: .; V gene: TRBV11-2; D gene: .; J gene: TRBJ2-7; CDR3 protein: CASSLWRVPYEQYF; CDR3 DNA: TGTGCCAGCAGCTTATGGAGGGTGCCCTACGAGCAGTACTTC
clone size: many; V gene: TRBV7-2; D gene: .; J gene: TRBJ2-7; CDR3 protein: CASSLEMETKEYF; CDR3 DNA: TGTGCCAGCAGCTTAGAGATGGAAACTAAAGAGTACTTC
clone size: .; V gene: TRBV7-8; D gene: .; J gene: TRBJ1-1; CDR3 protein: CASSYTGSTEAFF; CDR3 DNA: TGTGCCAGCAGTTACACAGGGAGCACTGAAGCTTTCTTT
clone size: few; V gene: TRBV7-2; D gene: .; J gene: TRBJ1-5; CDR3 protein: CASSESNGAQPQHF; CDR3 DNA: TGTGCCAGCAGCGAGTCGAACGGGGCTCAGCCCCAGCATTTT
clone size: .; V gene: TRBV29-1; D gene: .; J gene: TRBJ2-5; CDR3 protein: CSVDGPFQETQYF; CDR3 DNA: TGCAGCGTTGATGGGCCGTTTCAAGAGACCCAGTACTTC
clone size: few; V gene: TRBV5-6; D gene: .; J gene: TRBJ1-2; CDR3 protein: CASSLPGSAGGYTF; CDR3 DNA: TGTGCCAGCAGCTTGCCAGGGAGTGCTGGTGGCTACACCTTC
clone size: .; V gene: TRBV7-6; D gene: .; J gene: TRBJ2-7; CDR3 protein: CASSLAGPSEQYF; CDR3 DNA: TGTGCCAGCAGCTTAGCAGGTCCCAGTGAGCAGTACTTC
clone size: once; V gene: TRBV6-6; D gene: .; J gene: TRBJ2-5; CDR3 protein: CASSYKGAQYF; CDR3 DNA: TGTGCCAGCAGTTACAAAGGGGCCCAGTACTTC
clone size: many; V gene: TRBV4-3; D gene: TRBD1; J gene: TRBJ1-1; CDR3 protein: CASSHPGQGKAFF; CDR3 DNA: TGCGCCAGCAGCCACCCCGGACAGGGTAAAGCTTTCTTT
clone size: .; V gene: TRBV29-1; D gene: .; J gene: TRBJ1-5; CDR3 protein: CSVRTSLNQPQHF; CDR3 DNA: TGCAGCGTCCGGACATCGCTCAATCAGCCCCAGCATTTT
clone size: .; V gene: TRBV6-1; D gene: TRBD1; J gene: TRBJ2-5; CDR3 protein: CASTQDRETQYF; CDR3 DNA: TGTGCCAGCACCCAGGACAGGGAGACCCAGTACTTC
clone size: medium-sized; V gene: TRBV23-1; D gene: .; J gene: TRBJ1-5; CDR3 protein: CASPPRENQPQHF; CDR3 DNA: TGCGCCAGCCCTCCTCGGGAGAATCAGCCCCAGCATTTT
clone size: .; V gene: TRBV21-1; D gene: .; J gene: TRBJ1-3; CDR3 protein: CASSTLYPLPGNTIYF; CDR3 DNA: TGTGCCAGCAGCACCCTATATCCCTTGCCTGGAAACACCATATATTTT
clone size: few; V gene: TRBV6-5; D gene: TRBD2; J gene: TRBJ2-7; CDR3 protein: CASSYGRAGYEQYF; CDR3 DNA: TGTGCCAGCAGTTACGGGAGGGCCGGTTACGAGCAGTACTTC